This T cell receptor (beta chain) was sequenced during a study of T cell clones after liver transplantation. Some clones are missing from TCRdb's copy, which holds only in-frame ones; the method was immunoSEQ multiplex PCR. The table includes 55,000 to 75,000 clones, about 70% detected once. Germline CDR1 and CDR2: ENHRY and SYGVKD. Trimming left V 3 bases short and J 6 bases short, with 8 bases between. This CDR3 has 12 residues. This material consisted of CD4+ T cells from blood, taken at the roughly 16-month timepoint. This receptor was obtained from a human patient who received a liver transplant. Some of these T cells may belong to the graft donor. The chain couples TRBV10-3 to TRBJ1-2, with D possibly matching TRBD1 (5 bases). The CDR3 region is CAISEWGNGYTF. The CDR3 region has the DNA TGTGCCATCAGTGAATGGGGGAATGGCTACACCTTC.